The present TCR beta chain was sequenced within a study of blood T cell repertoires in COVID-19. On the study more broadly: T cells, B-cell-depleted T cells, or PBMCs supplied cDNA or gDNA.

With V trimmed by 0 bases and J by 2 bases, 3 bases remained unmatched. Germline V CDR1 and CDR2: SGHRS, YFSETQ. This CDR3 is 15 amino acids long. The authors' processing: From reference gene primer amplification, estimates of nucleated cell counts were derived. The method was immunoSEQ multiplex PCR; TCRdb's version includes in-frame clones alone and lacks a portion of them. V and J calls plus clone size are reproduced from that table; the DNA served to infer D and trimming. Counted here are some 160,000 clones, 70% to 90% occurring once; the ten biggest clones make up around 5%. The receptor was derived from a woman aged 50 to 65 with acute or convalescent COVID-19. Input material: peripheral blood. V and J are TRBV5-1 and TRBJ2-3; 7 bases fit TRBD2. The CDR3: CASSLAGGTTDTQYF. The CDR3 region has the DNA TGCGCCAGCAGCTTGGCGGGGGGAACCACAGATACGCAGTATTTT.